The source of this TCR beta chain is a study of neoadjuvant anti-PD-1 for oral cavity cancer. Study-wide context: Patients without progression got a fourth dose around day 43.

Indicated time point: after neoadjuvant nivolumab, at surgical resection. These oral cavity squamous cell carcinomas were HPV-negative and locally advanced. Details on this clone: Its antigen is unidentified.

The study, taken as a whole, reports: Post-nivolumab, blood T cell clonality was significantly elevated in non-responders. Treg/Th17 ratio rose with pretreatment blood and fell with post-treatment tumor TCRbeta clonality.

Sequencing used immunoSEQ multiplex PCR; TCRdb keeps in-frame clones, though not all of them. The data show roughly 32,000 clones, 80% seen once. Trimming removed 2 bases at V and 3 bases at J, with 13 bases between. This CDR3 comprises 15 residues. Germline-derived CDR1 and CDR2 are MNHEY and SVGAGI. The chain carries TRBV6-5 and TRBJ1-1; TRBD1 is a possible D gene (6 bases). The source is a person aged 40 to 85 with oral cavity squamous cell carcinoma. Source: PBMCs, taken after nivolumab (anti-PD-1) treatment. The CDR3, as DNA: TGTGCCAGCAGTTACGCGACAGGTGGAGACACTGAAGCTTTCTTT. Amino acids: CASSYATGGDTEAFF.